The present entry profiles one TCR beta chain with its context. No antigen is known for it. Other DNA sequences from this sample encode an identical CDR3 as well. V was shortened by 2 bases and J by 7 bases, with 13 bases between the two germline ends. Germline V CDR1 and CDR2: SGDLS, YYNGEE. The CDR3 has 13 residues. This sample was taken from a study of shared clonotypes between healthy human individuals. General observations from the study: Limited genetic and exposure-history diversity came from having few donors. In this cohort, only blood was sampled, and tissue repertoires likely differ.

The naive CD8 population came from CD45RO-negative cells selected for CCR7, without terminally differentiated effector memory CD45RA+ cells. Sequenced by immunoSEQ multiplex PCR; TCRdb stores in-frame clones only, minus some. The sample yields about 590,000 clones, around 95% seen once. Sequenced sample: naive CD8+ T cells sorted from blood. The sequence was collected from a young woman in good health. The genes are TRBV9 and TRBJ2-7; D not certain. The CDR3 DNA is TGTGCCAGCAGCGTGCTTTCGGGTTCGGAGCAGTACTTC. This encodes CASSVLSGSEQYF. The whole variable domain, filled in from reference TRBV9 and TRBJ2-7, reads DSGVTQTPKHLITATGQRVTLRCSPRSGDLSVYWYQQSLDQGLQFLIQYYNGEERAKGNILERFSAQQFPDLHSELNLSSLELGDSALYFCASSVLSGSEQYFGPGTRLTVT.